Presented here are 26 T cell receptor beta chains from one specimen sequenced in a study of blood T cell repertoires in COVID-19. Sequenced by immunoSEQ multiplex PCR; TCRdb stores in-frame clones only, minus some. Of over 250,000 clones in the sample, around nine tenths were seen once. Sequencing was carried out using PBMCs or T cells enriched from blood (not recorded which). These receptors were obtained from a man aged 55-75 years who had recovered from COVID-19.

The chain employs TRBV6-2 or TRBV6-3 and TRBJ1-5; possible D gene TRBD1, 6 bases. The CDR3 consists of 16 residues. Germline lookup yields CDR1 MNHEY and CDR2 SVGEGT. With 5 bases removed from V and 0 bases from J, the gap between germline ends came to 14 bases. In nucleotides, the CDR3 is TGTGCCAGCAGTAGCGACAGGTATTATAGCAATCAGCCCCAGCATTTT. It is translated as CASSSDRYYSNQPQHF.

The chain uses TRBV12-3 or TRBV12-4 and TRBJ1-5; unclear D gene. The CDR3 has 11 amino acids. V dropped 6 bases and J dropped 5 bases, with 5 bases sitting between them. CDR3 DNA sequence: TGTGCCAGCAGATCAGATCAGCCCCAGCATTTT. As protein: CASRSDQPQHF.

The V gene is TRBV4-3, the J gene TRBJ1-6; D gene unclear. The CDR3 runs 15 residues. Trimming shortened V by 4 bases and J by 8 bases, and 15 bases separated the two germline ends. The germline V gene has CDR1 LGHNA and CDR2 YSLEER. The CDR3 DNA reads TGCGCCAGCAGCCGAAGGGAGGGTGGGGATTCACCCCTCCACTTT. Translated, it gives CASSRREGGDSPLHF.

This sequence joins TRBV7-2 and TRBJ2-4, with 10 nucleotides matching TRBD1. Germline loops: CDR1 SGHTA, CDR2 FQGNSA. With V trimmed by 5 bases and J by 6 bases, 7 bases remained unmatched. The CDR3 extends over 15 amino acids. CDR3 sequence: CASSPRGQGLNIQYF. For the CDR3, the DNA is TGTGCCAGCAGCCCCCGGGGACAGGGGTTAAACATTCAGTACTTC.

J is TRBJ2-2 and V is TRBV13; 10 bases align to TRBD1. CDR3 size: 17 residues. Unmatched junction bases numbered 5, after V lost 0 bases and J lost 4 bases. Germline CDR1 PRHDT, CDR2 FYEKMQ (reference sequence). CDR3 residues: CASSLGGGQGSTGELFF. In nucleotides, the CDR3 is TGTGCCAGCAGCTTAGGTGGGGGACAGGGGTCCACCGGGGAGCTGTTTTTT.

This clone has more than one count but fewer than ten. V and J are TRBV29-1 and TRBJ1-2; 12 nucleotides line up with TRBD1. CDR3 size: 19 residues. With V trimmed by 2 bases and J by 4 bases, 17 bases remained unmatched. Germline CDR1 and CDR2: SQVTM and ANQGSEA. CDR3 in DNA: TGCAGCGTTGAAACCCAATCCCCCCGGGACAGGGGGCCCATCTATGGCTACACCTTC. It specifies CSVETQSPRDRGPIYGYTF.

The genes are TRBV9 and TRBJ2-7; 8 bases line up with TRBD2. Germline-derived CDR1 and CDR2 are SGDLS and YYNGEE. Trimming cost V 4 bases and J 2 bases; bases outside gene matches: 14. This CDR3 contains 17 residues. The CDR3 DNA follows: TGTGCCAGCAGCCCCTCGGGAGGGAGTTCCCCTCCCTACGAGCAGTACTTC. Translating it yields CASSPSGGSSPPYEQYF.

CDR3 in amino acids: CASSQDRTGVPYSNQPQHF. In nucleotides, the CDR3 is TGTGCCAGCAGCCAAGATCGGACAGGGGTCCCATATAGCAATCAGCCCCAGCATTTT. This chain uses TRBV3-1 (or the pseudogene TRBV3-2) with TRBJ1-5; 9 bases are a match to TRBD1. Germline V gene sequence: CDR1 LGHDT, CDR2 YNNKEL (reference sequence). This CDR3 is built from 19 residues. Germline trimming cut 0 bases from V and 0 bases from J; bases unmatched to any gene: 9.

The chain combines TRBV18 with TRBJ2-2; D is unresolved. V was trimmed by 1 base and J by 0 bases, leaving 24 bases between them. The CDR3 length is 21 residues. Germline assignment: CDR1 KGHSH and CDR2 LQKENI. The CDR3 region has the DNA TGTGCCAGCTCACCACTTGTTTTCATAGCCTCCCATCGTGCGAACACCGGGGAGCTGTTTTTT. Protein product: CASSPLVFIASHRANTGELFF. The whole variable domain, remainder taken from reference TRBV18 and TRBJ2-2, is NAGVMQNPRHLVRRRGQEARLRCSPMKGHSHVYWYRQLPEEGLKFMVYLQKENIIDESGMPKERFSAEFPKEGPSILRIQQVVRGDSAAYFCASSPLVFIASHRANTGELFFGEGSRLTVL.

This clone has just a few counts. This rearrangement joins TRBV5-6 to TRBJ1-6; the D gene is possibly TRBD1 (5 bases). V lost 4 bases to trimming and J lost 9 bases, with 20 bases between them. The CDR3 sequence is 16 residues long. Germline V gene data show CDR1 as SGHDT and CDR2 as YYEEEE. The CDR3 nucleotides are TGTGCCAGCAGCCCAACGGGAGCAGGGTTAGGTTCACCCCTCCACTTT. It is translated as CASSPTGAGLGSPLHF.

The sample holds one count of this clone. The chain employs TRBV9 and TRBJ2-5; 13 bases align to TRBD2. The CDR3 sequence is 17 residues long. Per germline, CDR1 SGDLS and CDR2 YYNGEE. V lost 4 bases and J lost 7; bases outside the gene matches: 13. The CDR3 is CASSQMTSGRIPSTQYF. The CDR3 bases are TGTGCCAGCAGCCAAATGACTAGCGGGAGGATCCCATCGACCCAGTACTTC.

V usage is TRBV7-2 and J usage is TRBJ2-7, with D possibly TRBD1 on 5 matching bases. Per germline, CDR1 SGHTA and CDR2 FQGNSA. The CDR3 contains 12 residues. V lost 5 bases and J lost 6, with 11 bases in between. The CDR3 sequence is CASSVQAPEQYF. The DNA of the CDR3 is TGTGCCAGCAGCGTACAGGCTCCCGAGCAGTACTTC.

The chain uses TRBV11-2 and TRBJ1-5; D unclear. Trimming removed 5 bases from V and 4 bases from J, with 12 bases in between. CDR3 size: 14 residues. CDR1 is SGHAT, CDR2 FQNNGV, per germline. In nucleotides, the CDR3 is TGTGCCAGCAGCGCCCCCGGGAGGAATCAGCCCCAGCATTTT. Its protein product is CASSAPGRNQPQHF.

The chain joins TRBV7-3 to TRBJ2-3, with 7 bases that match TRBD1. The CDR3 loop spans 13 amino acids. Germline CDR1 reads SGHTA; CDR2 reads FQGTGA. J gave up 6 bases and V 5 bases, and 5 bases lay outside the gene matches. The CDR3 here is CASSEGAGDTQYF. The CDR3 nucleotides read TGTGCCAGCAGCGAGGGGGCCGGGGATACGCAGTATTTT.

Only a few counts were recorded for this clone. V is TRBV30 and J is TRBJ1-5, with D perhaps matching TRBD1 (5 bases). V lost 2 bases and J 0 bases, leaving 8 bases between the germline ends. CDR1 is GTSNPN, CDR2 SVGIG, per germline (reference sequence). The CDR3 consists of 14 residues. CDR3 DNA sequence: TGTGCCTGGAGTTGGGGGGATAGCAATCAGCCCCAGCATTTT. It encodes CAWSWGDSNQPQHF.

This clone was counted a few times. V usage is TRBV16 and J usage is TRBJ1-1; D is unresolved. Per the germline V gene, CDR1 is KGHSY and CDR2 is FQNENV. The V end was cut by 3 bases, the J end by 0 bases, with 8 bases between. This CDR3 has 14 amino acids. The CDR3 DNA sequence: TGTGCCAGCAGCCAGATGGACTTGAACACTGAAGCTTTCTTT. The encoded protein is CASSQMDLNTEAFF.

This rearrangement joins TRBV9 to TRBJ2-1; 10 nucleotides line up with TRBD2. The CDR3 consists of 17 residues. J gave up 3 bases and V 0 bases, and 6 bases lay outside the gene matches. The germline V gene has CDR1 SGDLS and CDR2 YYNGEE. The CDR3 here is CASSVVPSGRNYNEQFF. The DNA for the CDR3 is TGTGCCAGCAGCGTAGTCCCTAGCGGGAGAAACTACAATGAGCAGTTCTTC.

The V call is TRBV4-1, the J call TRBJ2-1; a possible D gene is TRBD1 (6 bases). Germline CDR1 MGHRA, CDR2 YSYEKL. This CDR3 comprises 15 residues. V was pared by 1 base and J by 2 bases, with 9 bases between. CDR3 in DNA: TGCGCCAGCAGCCAAGGGGGGCTAACCTACAATGAGCAGTTCTTC. Translated: CASSQGGLTYNEQFF.

The chain couples TRBV10-3 to TRBJ2-7; TRBD2 might be the D (6 bases). The CDR3 extends over 15 amino acids. V was shortened by 3 bases and J by 3 bases, with 15 bases between the two germline ends. Germline CDR1 ENHRY, CDR2 SYGVKD. The CDR3 region is CAISELEAGGYEQYF. In DNA, the CDR3 is TGTGCCATCAGTGAACTTGAGGCCGGGGGCTACGAGCAGTACTTC.

The chain couples TRBV2 to TRBJ2-1; 9 positions match TRBD2. V lost 6 bases to trimming and J lost 8 bases; unmatched junction nucleotides: 8. CDR3 length: 14 amino acids. CDR1 is SNHLY, CDR2 FYNNEI, per germline. Here the CDR3 DNA reads TGTGCCAGCAGCGGAGCGGGGGGTGGTTATGAGCAGTTCTTC. Its protein is CASSGAGGGYEQFF.

The chain carries TRBV9 and TRBJ2-1; 7 bases match TRBD2. The ends lost 0 bases at V and 2 bases at J; junction bases unmatched: 5. Germline-derived CDR1 and CDR2 are SGDLS and YYNGEE. This CDR3 is 16 amino acids long. The CDR3 nucleotides are TGTGCCAGCAGCGTAGTGGGTCGGGGGGCCTACAATGAGCAGTTCTTC. As protein: CASSVVGRGAYNEQFF.

V is TRBV6-5 and J is TRBJ1-6; TRBD1 matches at 8 bases. This CDR3 comprises 15 residues. Per the germline V gene, CDR1 is MNHEY and CDR2 is SVGAGI. The V and J ends lost 2 bases and 7 bases, in that order; junction bases with no gene match: 4. This CDR3 reads CASSYRDRMNSPLHF. The CDR3, as DNA: TGTGCCAGCAGTTACCGGGACAGGATGAATTCACCCCTCCACTTT.

This clone was detected only once. V gene TRBV7-9 combines with J gene TRBJ2-5; unclear D gene. V lost 1 base to trimming and J lost 2 bases, with 5 bases between them. Germline V gene sequence: CDR1 SEHNR, CDR2 FQNEAQ (reference sequence). CDR3 length: 13 amino acids. The CDR3 DNA sequence: TGTGCCAGCAGCTTAGAACAGCAAGAGACCCAGTACTTC. This codes for CASSLEQQETQYF.

The chain is built from TRBV11-2 and TRBJ2-5; TRBD2 agrees at 10 bases. V lost 2 bases to trimming and J lost 5 bases; unmatched junction nucleotides: 5. CDR1 is SGHAT and CDR2 is FQNNGV in the germline V gene. The CDR3 has 15 residues. The CDR3 coding sequence is TGTGCCAGCAGCTTACAGCGGGAGGGCTGGGAGACCCAGTACTTC. Its protein is CASSLQREGWETQYF. Combining the CDR3 with reference TRBV11-2 and TRBJ2-5 gives the whole variable domain EAGVAQSPRYKIIEKRQSVAFWCNPISGHATLYWYQQILGQGPKLLIQFQNNGVVDDSQLPKDRFSAERLKGVDSTLKIQPAKLEDSAVYLCASSLQREGWETQYFGPGTRLLVL.

This chain joins TRBV19 and TRBJ2-2, with 13 bases identical to TRBD2. V trimming: 6 bases; J trimming: 5 bases; junction bases outside the gene matches: 6. CDR1 and CDR2 from the germline V gene are LNHDA and SQIVND (reference sequence). The CDR3 is 16 residues long. The DNA of the CDR3 is TGTGCCAGTAGCCCCTGGGGACTAGCGGGGACCGGGGAGCTGTTTTTT. Protein sequence: CASSPWGLAGTGELFF.

The J gene is TRBJ1-4, the V gene TRBV11-3; D is possibly TRBD1 (5 bases). Trimming pared 5 bases from V and 0 bases from J, leaving 13 bases between. The CDR3 runs to 16 residues. CDR1 is SGHNT and CDR2 is YENEEA in the germline V gene. As DNA, the CDR3 is TGTGCCAGCAGCAAGACAGTTTATGCAACTAATGAAAAACTGTTTTTT. This gives the protein CASSKTVYATNEKLFF.